One sample yielded the 30 T cell receptor beta chains listed below, sequenced in a study of blood T cells in healthy people across ages. Combining a sample-barcoded 5' primer with a J-beta primer mix, a second PCR ran for about 6 to 12 cycles. Via MiXCR, TCRdb re-called the 5' RACE reads, giving one row per CDR3 protein. This table holds 1.5 million to 2 million distinct CDR3 sequences, roughly two fifths found once. Specimen: blood. The receptor set was obtained from a human donor in good health.

The chain carries TRBV7-9 and TRBJ1-5; the D is unclear. CDR1 is SEHNR and CDR2 is FQNEAQ in the germline V gene (reference sequence). The CDR3 runs to 12 residues. The ends were cut back, 1 base at V and 9 bases at J, with 7 bases in the middle. DNA for the CDR3: TGTGCCAGCAGCTTAGATGTGGGGCCCCAGCATTTT. Translating it yields CASSLDVGPQHF.

This clonotype was counted between two and nine times. This chain uses TRBV9 with TRBJ2-1; TRBD1 aligns across 9 bases. The CDR3 covers 15 residues. Germline V gene data show CDR1 as SGDLS and CDR2 as YYNGEE. V gave up 2 bases and J gave up 7 bases; unmatched junction bases: 7. CDR3 DNA sequence: TGTGCCAGCAGCGTGAGAGGGGACAGGGTAAATGAGCAGTTCTTC. This sequence encodes CASSVRGDRVNEQFF. Full variable domain (missing parts from reference TRBV9 and TRBJ2-1): DSGVTQTPKHLITATGQRVTLRCSPRSGDLSVYWYQQSLDQGLQFLIQYYNGEERAKGNILERFSAQQFPDLHSELNLSSLELGDSALYFCASSVRGDRVNEQFFGPGTRLTVL.

The chain combines TRBV29-1 with TRBJ2-6, with D tentatively TRBD2 (5 bases). There are 15 residues in the CDR3. V was clipped by 1 base and J by 0 bases, with 7 bases between them. Germline values: CDR1 SQVTM, CDR2 ANQGSEA. This chain's CDR3 is CSVEVGISGANVLTF. CDR3 DNA sequence: TGCAGCGTTGAAGTCGGGATCTCTGGGGCCAACGTCCTGACTTTC. The full variable domain, completed using reference TRBV29-1 and TRBJ2-6, is SAVISQKPSRDICQRGTSLTIQCQVDSQVTMMFWYRQQPGQSLTLIATANQGSEATYESGFVIDKFPISRPNLTFSTLTVSNMSPEDSSIYLCSVEVGISGANVLTFGAGSRLTVL.

This chain uses TRBV19 with TRBJ2-5; maybe TRBD1 (5 bases). Germline-derived CDR1 and CDR2 are LNHDA and SQIVND (reference sequence). The CDR3 covers 15 residues. Trimming stripped 8 bases from V and 2 bases from J, with 18 bases between. The CDR3 bases are TGTGCCAGTGGGCAGGGCGGCCTGGGGCAAGAGACCCAGTACTTC. Protein: CASGQGGLGQETQYF.

The rearrangement links TRBV5-1 to TRBJ2-3, with 8 nucleotides matching TRBD2. V shed 0 bases and J 2 bases; nucleotides not matched to a gene: 5. The CDR3 is 16 amino acids. The germline gives CDR1 SGHRS, CDR2 YFSETQ. CDR3 protein: CASSLAAGGPTDTQYF. The CDR3 nucleotides read TGCGCCAGCAGCTTGGCGGCGGGGGGCCCCACAGATACGCAGTATTTT.

The rearrangement joins TRBV7-6 to TRBJ2-5; 16 positions match TRBD2. The CDR3 is 19 amino acids. The germline V gene encodes CDR1 SGHVS and CDR2 FNYEAQ. Losses at the gene ends were 5 bases for V and 5 bases for J; bases not matched to a gene: 14. The CDR3 is CASSPSAGLAGGPMETQYF. CDR3 DNA sequence: TGTGCCAGCAGCCCTAGCGCGGGACTAGCGGGGGGGCCGATGGAGACCCAGTACTTC.

The chain recombines TRBV12-5 with TRBJ2-5; D might be TRBD1 (5 bases). Between the trimmed V and J ends, which lost 8 bases and 0 bases, there was a span of 10 bases. CDR3 length: 13 residues. Germline CDR1 and CDR2: LGHNT and FRNRAP. In DNA, the CDR3 is TGTGCTAGTTATGTCAGGGACCAAGAGACCCAGTACTTC. Translating gives CASYVRDQETQYF.

The CDR3 DNA is TGCAGTGCTAGGGGCTCGTTTCAGTACTTC. Protein: CSARGSFQYF. V and J are TRBV20-1 and TRBJ2-4; D not resolved. Looked up from germline, CDR1 is DFQATT and CDR2 is SNEGSKA (reference sequence). The ends were cut back, 3 bases at V and 11 bases at J, with 8 bases in the middle. The CDR3 sequence is 10 residues long.

This clonotype was counted between two and nine times. This chain links TRBV7-9 with TRBJ1-4; D gene unclear. Germline CDR1 is SEHNR and CDR2 is FQNEAQ (reference sequence). The CDR3 extends over 12 amino acids. The V end lost 0 bases, the J end lost 8 bases, and 4 bases lay between the germline ends. The CDR3 DNA sequence: TGTGCCAGCAGCTTAGCCTCGGAAAAACTGTTTTTT. Translation: CASSLASEKLFF.

This clonotype was detected only a few times. The chain uses TRBV5-1 and TRBJ1-1; D is ambiguous. Germline CDR1 and CDR2: SGHRS and YFSETQ. V dropped 2 bases and J dropped 4 bases, with 15 bases sitting between them. This CDR3 region has 15 residues. CDR3 amino acids: CASSLSPLGSTEAFF. In nucleotides, the CDR3 is TGCGCCAGCAGCTTAAGCCCACTTGGGAGCACTGAAGCTTTCTTT.

The gene calls are TRBV20-1 and TRBJ2-1, with TRBD2 matching 9 bases. This CDR3 region has 14 residues. Trimming took 4 bases from V and 7 from J; bases not matched to a gene: 8. Looked up from germline, CDR1 is DFQATT and CDR2 is SNEGSKA (reference sequence). The CDR3: CSAKVGGGGNEQFF. The CDR3 DNA reads as TGCAGTGCTAAGGTTGGCGGGGGGGGAAATGAGCAGTTCTTC.

In its sample, this clonotype was seen once. The V call is TRBV28, the J call TRBJ1-1; 7 bases agree with TRBD1. CDR1 is MDHEN and CDR2 is SYDVKM in the germline V gene. The CDR3 covers 15 residues. With 5 bases clipped from V and 5 bases from J, the junction kept 11 bases outside the gene matches. The chain's CDR3 is CASSPIEGAYTEAFF. The DNA for the CDR3 is TGTGCCAGCAGTCCCATAGAGGGGGCGTATACTGAAGCTTTCTTT.

CDR3 in DNA: TGTGCCAGCAGTTACTCTAGACATCCGAGTGACAATGAGCAGTTCTTC. Its translation: CASSYSRHPSDNEQFF. The chain has TRBV6-5 and TRBJ2-1; D not resolved. CDR3 length equals 16 residues. V was cut by 0 bases and J by 5 bases, with 14 bases left in between. From germline, CDR1 is MNHEY and CDR2 SVGAGI.

There are a few counts of this clonotype. V gene TRBV6-1 combines with J gene TRBJ1-2; no firm D call. Per the germline V gene, CDR1 is MNHNS and CDR2 is SASEGT. The V and J ends lost 8 bases and 4 bases respectively, with 14 bases between them. The CDR3 runs 13 residues. DNA for the CDR3: TGTGCCAGCTTGAGCGACGCCCTCTATGGCTACACCTTC. Residues: CASLSDALYGYTF.

The V gene is TRBV24-1, the J gene TRBJ2-7; 10 bases map to TRBD1. Germline CDR1 is KGHDR and CDR2 is SFDVKD. Trimming took 4 bases from V and 5 from J; bases not matched to a gene: 4. The CDR3 extends over 14 amino acids. The CDR3 is CATSEPGQGHEQYF. CDR3 coding DNA: TGTGCCACCAGTGAACCGGGACAGGGGCACGAGCAGTACTTC.

The J gene is TRBJ2-3, the V gene TRBV6-5; D call uncertain. The CDR3 sequence is 13 residues long. Trimming shortened V by 5 bases and J by 8 bases, and 14 bases separated the two germline ends. Germline CDR1 MNHEY, CDR2 SVGAGI. The CDR3 region is CASSVDKASTQYF. In DNA form, the CDR3 reads TGTGCCAGCAGTGTTGATAAAGCATCTACGCAGTATTTT.

This clonotype has just a few counts. This chain links TRBV11-2 with TRBJ2-4; weak D call: TRBD1 (6 bases). The V and J ends lost 3 bases and 8 bases respectively, with 17 bases between them. CDR1 is SGHAT and CDR2 is FQNNGV in the germline V gene. CDR3 length: 15 residues. The CDR3, as DNA: TGTGCCAGCAGCTTGACCCATGGACAGAGGGACATTCAGTACTTC. It specifies CASSLTHGQRDIQYF.

This clonotype was seen more than once but under ten times. The V and J genes are TRBV28 and TRBJ2-7; D is unclear. CDR1 is MDHEN, CDR2 SYDVKM, per germline. V dropped 8 bases and J dropped 6 bases, with 14 bases sitting between them. This CDR3 has 12 amino acids. CDR3 bases: TGTGCCAGCTCCCCTTTGGGTATCGAGCAGTACTTC. It codes for CASSPLGIEQYF. Variable domain in full (rest from reference TRBV28 and TRBJ2-7): DVKVTQSSRYLVKRTGEKVFLECVQDMDHENMFWYRQDPGLGLRLIYFSYDVKMKEKGDIPEGYSVSREKKERFSLILESASTNQTSMYLCASSPLGIEQYFGPGTRLTVT.

The rearrangement uses TRBV29-1 and TRBJ2-3; D not certain. Germline loops: CDR1 SQVTM, CDR2 ANQGSEA. Trimming stripped 5 bases from V and 2 bases from J, with 11 bases between. The CDR3 totals 13 residues. The CDR3 region has the DNA TGCAGCGTTCTGAGACGTAACACAGATACGCAGTATTTT. It translates to CSVLRRNTDTQYF.

This sequence joins TRBV4-1 and TRBJ1-1; 7 bases agree with TRBD1. The germline CDR1 and CDR2 sequences are MGHRA and YSYEKL. J was trimmed by 8 bases and V by 5 bases; bases with no gene match: 8. This CDR3 has 13 amino acids. This chain's CDR3 is CASSTLWTGEAFF. In DNA, the CDR3 is TGCGCCAGCAGCACACTTTGGACAGGCGAAGCTTTCTTT.

J is TRBJ1-2 and V is TRBV20-1, with TRBD1 as a possible D gene (5 bases). V lost 4 bases, J lost 2 bases, and 11 bases lay in between. Germline CDR1 DFQATT, CDR2 SNEGSKA (reference sequence). This CDR3 region has 13 residues. CDR3 sequence (DNA): TGCAGTGCTATGCCCGGGACGAACTATGGCTACACCTTC. It encodes CSAMPGTNYGYTF.

The chain employs TRBV3-1 and TRBJ2-1, with 7 bases matching TRBD1. The junction had 9 bases not matched to a gene; V was cut back by 1 base and J by 0 bases. The CDR3 extends over 18 amino acids. The germline CDR1 and CDR2 sequences are LGHDT and YNNKEL (reference sequence). The CDR3: CASSQGDSILSSYNEQFF. The CDR3 DNA reads as TGTGCCAGCAGCCAAGGGGACAGCATTTTAAGCTCCTACAATGAGCAGTTCTTC.

To note about this clonotype: An end of the junction differs from the germline gene, which may be a read error. The J gene is TRBJ2-5, the V gene TRBV5-1; D ambiguous. The tail of the sequence fits TRBJ2-7 better, so the J call may be wrong. Germline assignment: CDR1 SGHRS and CDR2 YFSETQ. The CDR3 runs 14 residues. The CDR3 spells CAGSLYQTGYEQYF. CDR3 in DNA: TGCGCCGGCAGCTTGTACCAGACCGGCTACGAGCAGTACTTC.

The V gene is TRBV7-9, the J gene TRBJ1-1; possibly TRBD1 for D (5 bases). The V gene lost 5 bases and the J gene lost 5 bases, with 12 bases spanning the gap. The germline V gene has CDR1 SEHNR and CDR2 FQNEAQ (reference sequence). This CDR3 is 13 amino acids long. The CDR3 bases are TGTGCCAGCAGCCTAGGGACTCGGACTGAAGCTTTCTTT. Translated, it gives CASSLGTRTEAFF.

The rearrangement joins TRBV20-1 to TRBJ2-1, with D unresolved. This CDR3 region has 13 residues. V dropped 6 bases and J dropped 6 bases, with 15 bases sitting between them. Germline CDR1 DFQATT, CDR2 SNEGSKA (reference sequence). CDR3 coding DNA: TGCAGTGCCTGGGTCCCTAACTCCAATGAGCAGTTCTTC. It codes for CSAWVPNSNEQFF.

This chain links TRBV12-3 or TRBV12-4 with TRBJ1-6, with D perhaps TRBD1 (5 bases). The CDR3 has 15 amino acids. The V end was cut by 5 bases, the J end by 5 bases, with 13 bases between. CDR3: CASSGTAGNNSPLHF. The DNA for the CDR3 is TGTGCCAGCAGTGGGACTGCCGGCAATAATTCACCCCTCCACTTT.

Only a few counts were recorded for this clonotype. The chain carries TRBV4-3 and TRBJ1-1; D is unresolved. The CDR3 loop spans 15 amino acids. CDR1 is LGHNA and CDR2 is YSLEER in the germline V gene. The V and J ends lost 3 bases and 5 bases respectively, with 16 bases between them. The CDR3 DNA reads TGCGCCAGCAGCCATGTCCGGACTGGGCGGACTGAAGCTTTCTTT. Translated: CASSHVRTGRTEAFF.

The chain has TRBV20-1 and TRBJ2-7, with no clear D. With the DNA end fitting TRBJ2-5 better, the J assignment may be wrong. There are 13 residues in the CDR3. In germline, CDR1 is DFQATT, CDR2 SNEGSKA (reference sequence). The CDR3 nucleotides read TGCAGTGCTAGAAATGGGCCCGAAGAGACCCAGTACTTC. Its protein is CSARNGPEETQYF.

The CDR3 nucleotides read TGTGCCAGCAGCTTAGTGTTGGGGACAAGCTCCTACGAGCAGTACTTC. It is translated as CASSLVLGTSSYEQYF. The chain joins TRBV7-2 to TRBJ2-7; possible D gene TRBD1, 6 bases. The CDR3 consists of 16 residues. Germline V gene data show CDR1 as SGHTA and CDR2 as FQGNSA. Trimming pared 1 base from V and 0 bases from J, leaving 13 bases between.

This clonotype turned up a few times. The chain couples TRBV27 to TRBJ1-2; 8 bases are a match to TRBD1. Germline CDR1 and CDR2: MNHEY and SMNVEV (reference sequence). This CDR3 comprises 15 residues. With 4 bases clipped from V and 8 bases from J, the junction kept 12 bases outside the gene matches. In DNA, the CDR3 is TGTGCCAGCAGTTATGACAGGGGCCATGGGGACGGCTACACCTTC. Its translation: CASSYDRGHGDGYTF.